A single sample gave rise to the 18 T cell receptor beta chains below, sequenced in a study of beta chain features in type 1 diabetes. Expressed TCRB transcripts were sequenced, since all the RNA that had been isolated was reverse transcribed. The method was immunoSEQ multiplex PCR; TCRdb's version includes in-frame clones alone and lacks a portion of them. The sample holds fewer than 350,000 clones, roughly 21% seen once. Source material: naive CD4+ T cells from blood. These receptors were taken from a young woman in good health.

The table lists this clone with a few counts. The germline gene is not matched at one end of the junction; a read error may be the cause. The genes are TRBV10-3 and TRBJ1-1; 7 bases fit TRBD1. Germline assignment: CDR1 ENHRY and CDR2 SYGVKD. The CDR3 runs 13 residues. CDR3 sequence reads: CAISVSRDSPPEF. The CDR3 nucleotides are TGTGCCATCAGTGTCTCCCGGGACAGTCCTCCCGAGTTT.

The chain has TRBV2 and TRBJ2-3, with 9 bases identical to TRBD2. The V segment lost 10 bases and the J segment 3 bases; nucleotides outside the gene matches: 2. This CDR3 spans 12 amino acids. Germline-derived CDR1 and CDR2 are SNHLY and FYNNEI. Written as DNA, the CDR3 is TGTGCCATTAGCGGGGGAACAGATACGCAGTATTTT. Translated, it gives CAISGGTDTQYF.

This clone was counted between two and nine times. V and J are TRBV18 and TRBJ2-7; 7 nucleotides agree with TRBD1. Looked up from germline, CDR1 is KGHSH and CDR2 is LQKENI. The CDR3 has 16 residues. V gave up 0 bases and J gave up 4 bases; unmatched junction bases: 9. CDR3 protein: CASSPPGGQSGYEQYF. The DNA of the CDR3 is TGTGCCAGCTCACCACCTGGGGGACAGTCAGGATACGAGCAGTACTTC.

This clone was detected only a few times. The sample carries other DNA sequences with the same CDR3. The chain employs TRBV30 and TRBJ1-1, with 7 bases lining up with TRBD1. This CDR3 has 13 residues. Germline loops: CDR1 GTSNPN, CDR2 SVGIG (reference sequence). The V segment lost 2 bases and the J segment 5 bases; nucleotides outside the gene matches: 5. CDR3 nucleotides: TGTGCCTGGAGTCGGACAGGTGGGACTGAAGCTTTCTTT. It translates to CAWSRTGGTEAFF. Full variable domain (missing parts from reference TRBV30 and TRBJ1-1): SQTIHQWPATLVQPVGSPLSLECTVEGTSNPNLYWYRQAAGRGLQLLFYSVGIGQISSEVPQNLSASRPQDRQFILSSKKLLLSDSGFYLCAWSRTGGTEAFFGQGTRLTVV.

V is TRBV4-2 and J is TRBJ1-2; D ambiguous. In germline, CDR1 is LGHNA, CDR2 YNFKEQ. The CDR3 has 15 residues. With 0 bases removed from V and 8 bases from J, the gap between germline ends came to 16 bases. Written as DNA, the CDR3 is TGTGCCAGCAGCCAAGATAGGGCCTCTCCTAGCGGCTACACCTTC. Protein sequence: CASSQDRASPSGYTF.

This clone was observed a handful of times. The chain carries TRBV6-5 and TRBJ1-2; possibly TRBD1 for D (6 bases). The CDR3 sequence is 14 residues long. The V gene lost 6 bases and the J gene lost 6 bases, with 17 bases spanning the gap. The germline gives CDR1 MNHEY, CDR2 SVGAGI. As DNA, the CDR3 is TGTGCCAGCAGATACAGGGAGAGGAGTGATGGCTACACCTTC. Translation gives CASRYRERSDGYTF.

V gene TRBV7-9 combines with J gene TRBJ2-1; 12 bases line up with TRBD1. Germline V gene lookup returns CDR1 SEHNR and CDR2 FQNEAQ (reference sequence). After removal of 4 bases from V and 10 bases from J, the junction contained 11 bases not matched to a gene. The CDR3 runs 16 residues. The DNA for the CDR3 is TGTGCCAGCAGCTACGGGACAGGGGGCGCCCACCCGGAGCAGTTCTTC. This encodes CASSYGTGGAHPEQFF.

This clone appeared a few times. V is TRBV6-5 and J is TRBJ2-1; 7 bases are a match to TRBD1. The germline V gene encodes CDR1 MNHEY and CDR2 SVGAGI. J was trimmed by 9 bases and V by 6 bases; bases with no gene match: 8. The CDR3 is 13 amino acids. In nucleotides, the CDR3 is TGTGCCAGCAGCCAACAGGGGAGTAGTGAGCAGTTCTTC. Encoded protein: CASSQQGSSEQFF.

This clone was observed a handful of times. J is TRBJ2-1 and V is TRBV11-2, with D possibly TRBD2 on 6 matching bases. The CDR3 spans 14 residues. Germline CDR1 SGHAT, CDR2 FQNNGV. V lost 5 bases, J lost 8 bases, and 16 bases lay in between. CDR3 DNA: TGTGCCAGCAGCCCCAACCATGGGGGGTATGAGCAGTTCTTC. Encoded protein: CASSPNHGGYEQFF.

This clone was observed a handful of times. The rearrangement joins TRBV7-8 to TRBJ2-1, with TRBD1 identical over 8 bases. Trimming cost V 6 bases and J 10 bases; bases outside gene matches: 17. The CDR3 is 16 amino acids. Germline assignment: CDR1 SGHVS and CDR2 FQNEAQ. Written as DNA, the CDR3 is TGTGCCAGCAGAAAAGGGCAGGGGGCTGACAGGGAAGAGCAGTTCTTC. Protein: CASRKGQGADREEQFF.

The V call is TRBV5-1, the J call TRBJ2-7; 9 bases match TRBD1. The CDR3 runs to 14 residues. Germline-derived CDR1 and CDR2 are SGHRS and YFSETQ. V trimming: 1 base; J trimming: 4 bases; junction bases outside the gene matches: 3. The CDR3: CASSLWTGAYEQYF. CDR3 coding DNA: TGCGCCAGCAGCTTGTGGACAGGGGCGTACGAGCAGTACTTC.

This clone has more than one count but fewer than ten. In DNA, the CDR3 is TGTGCCAGCAGTGAGGGGGTAGCGGGGTGGGATGAGCAGTTCTTC. Protein: CASSEGVAGWDEQFF. The V gene is TRBV25-1, the J gene TRBJ2-1, with 8 nucleotides matching TRBD2. CDR3 length equals 15 residues. The germline CDR1 and CDR2 sequences are MGHDK and SYGVNS. V trimming: 3 bases; J trimming: 8 bases; junction bases outside the gene matches: 9.

The chain employs TRBV30 and TRBJ2-5; D is ambiguous. The CDR3 runs to 12 residues. V was shortened by 2 bases and J by 5 bases, with 9 bases between the two germline ends. From germline, CDR1 is GTSNPN and CDR2 SVGIG (reference sequence). This chain's CDR3 is CAWSLVGETQYF. The CDR3 DNA reads as TGTGCCTGGAGTCTGGTCGGGGAGACCCAGTACTTC.

The chain combines TRBV7-9 with TRBJ2-5; 10 positions agree with TRBD1. The CDR3 contains 14 residues. Trimming took 7 bases from V and 4 from J; bases not matched to a gene: 6. Germline values: CDR1 SEHNR, CDR2 FQNEAQ (reference sequence). CDR3 coding DNA: TGTGCCAGCACCGCGGACAGGGGGGGAGAGACCCAGTACTTC. It encodes CASTADRGGETQYF.

The rearrangement links TRBV29-1 to TRBJ2-2, with TRBD1 matching over 10 bases. Germline CDR1 SQVTM, CDR2 ANQGSEA. Trimming at V came to 7 bases and at J to 6 bases, leaving 5 bases not matched to a gene. CDR3 length: 13 residues. The CDR3 region is CSARTGGSGELFF. The CDR3, as DNA: TGCAGCGCCCGGACAGGGGGTTCCGGGGAGCTGTTTTTT.

The V call is TRBV30, the J call TRBJ2-1; 14 nucleotides line up with TRBD2. The CDR3 sequence is 16 residues long. Germline values: CDR1 GTSNPN, CDR2 SVGIG (reference sequence). V shed 4 bases, J shed 4 bases, and the junction held 6 bases outside the gene matches. DNA of the CDR3: TGTGCCTGGATCAACCGACTAGCGGGGGGGTACAATGAGCAGTTCTTC. The encoded protein is CAWINRLAGGYNEQFF.

The chain employs TRBV4-3 and TRBJ2-5, with D maybe TRBD1 (5 bases). V was shortened by 3 bases and J by 5 bases, with 10 bases between the two germline ends. CDR3 length equals 13 residues. The germline V gene encodes CDR1 LGHNA and CDR2 YSLEER. The CDR3 reads CASSQNRLETQYF. The CDR3 DNA reads TGCGCCAGCAGCCAGAACAGGCTCGAGACCCAGTACTTC.

The V call is TRBV7-9, the J call TRBJ2-2; a possible D gene is TRBD2 (6 bases). V was pared by 2 bases and J by 3 bases, with 19 bases between. Germline loops: CDR1 SEHNR, CDR2 FQNEAQ (reference sequence). This CDR3 is built from 18 residues. The CDR3 DNA follows: TGTGCCAGCAGCTTAAGGCGGGGCTCACCAAAACACACCGGGGAGCTGTTTTTT. Translated, it gives CASSLRRGSPKHTGELFF.